One T cell receptor (beta chain) is described in this entry. No antigen is known for it. Template switching with 5'RACE generated the TCR cDNA and added a universal primer site and UMIs. In TCRdb, the 5' RACE reads were re-called with MiXCR into one record per CDR3 protein. This table has around 300,000 distinct CDR3 sequences, about 4% appearing once. The data were obtained in a study of T cells after yellow fever vaccination. The wider study: Fractions low in cell number were prepared with SMART-Seq v4 Ultra Low Input. Study observations and caveats: The booster response re-showed most primary clones: 96% CD4, over 80% CD8.

The source is a man between 18 and 29 years old who received the YFV17D yellow fever vaccine. This specimen was PBMCs, taken 5 days after the yellow fever booster vaccination.

CDR3 sequence (DNA): TGTGCCAGCAGGCCGGACAGTAACTATGGCTACACCTTC. Translated, it gives CASRPDSNYGYTF. The J gene is TRBJ1-2, the V gene TRBV12-3 or TRBV12-4; possible D gene TRBD1, 6 bases. V shed 6 bases and J shed 1 base, with 9 bases lying between them. This CDR3 contains 13 residues.